This T cell receptor (beta chain) was identified in a study of blood T cell repertoires in COVID-19. In the study overall: T cells, B-cell-depleted T cells, or PBMCs provided the cDNA or gDNA that served as material.

Seattle cases were enrolled at active infection and followed longitudinally. This CDR3 has 16 amino acids. The V segment lost 5 bases and the J segment 7 bases; nucleotides outside the gene matches: 13. In germline, CDR1 is MNHEY, CDR2 SMNVEV (reference sequence). TCRdb keeps only in-frame clones here, not all; method: immunoSEQ multiplex PCR. The sample yields 300,000 to 350,000 clones, 85% to 90% seen once. Only a few counts were recorded for this clone. The sequenced sample consisted of peripheral blood. This chain joins TRBV27 and TRBJ1-1, with 10 bases aligning to TRBD1. This TCR was recovered from a woman aged 25 to 39 with COVID-19, enrolled during active disease. DNA for the CDR3: TGTGCCAGCAGTCCCTGGGACAGGGGCAACGGAGTTGAAGCTTTCTTT. Translated, it gives CASSPWDRGNGVEAFF.